A single sample gave rise to the 12 T cell receptor beta chains below, sequenced in a study of CD8+ T cells in alopecia areata. Sequencing used cDNA as its template, made by extracting RNA and reverse transcribing it. The repertoire was sequenced with immunoSEQ multiplex PCR; TCRdb's copy has only in-frame clones and lacks some. This table holds around 65,000 clones, around 49% found once. The specimen comprised CD8+ T cells sorted from blood, sampled at week 0. These receptors came from a human donor with alopecia areata.

This rearrangement joins TRBV7-9 to TRBJ2-5; D uncertain. Trimming pared 5 bases from V and 1 base from J, leaving 14 bases between. This CDR3 comprises 15 residues. The germline V gene encodes CDR1 SEHNR and CDR2 FQNEAQ (reference sequence). In DNA form, the CDR3 reads TGTGCCAGCAGCCCTAAGGTGCGGTCCCAAGAGACCCAGTACTTC. Its translation: CASSPKVRSQETQYF.

This clone occurred once. V is TRBV7-2 and J is TRBJ1-5; D not certain. CDR3 length: 15 amino acids. Trimming removed 0 bases from V and 2 bases from J, with 8 bases in between. Germline CDR1 reads SGHTA; CDR2 reads FQGNSA. DNA of the CDR3: TGTGCCAGCAGCTTAGCGGGAGTCGGCAATCAGCCCCAGCATTTT. Translated: CASSLAGVGNQPQHF.

In regard to this clone: A read error is likely here: a far larger clone is one base away. V and J are TRBV10-2 and TRBJ2-7; the D is unclear. The germline CDR1 and CDR2 sequences are WSHSY and SAAADI. V was trimmed by 4 bases and J by 4 bases, leaving 8 bases between them. This CDR3 spans 12 amino acids. The CDR3 sequence: CASSATRYEQYF. The CDR3 DNA reads as TGCGCCAGCAGTGCGACACGGTACGAGCAGTACTTC.

On this clone itself: The sample has other DNA sequences that encode this CDR3 too. The rearrangement uses TRBV29-1 and TRBJ2-5; D is unresolved. The V gene's germline CDR1 is SQVTM and CDR2 ANQGSEA. Between the trimmed V and J ends, which lost 4 bases and 5 bases, there was a span of 5 bases. The CDR3 length is 10 residues. CDR3 region: CSVVGETQYF. The CDR3 bases are TGCAGCGTTGTGGGGGAGACCCAGTACTTC.

In its sample, this clone was seen a few times. The chain couples TRBV4-1 to TRBJ1-4; D call uncertain. CDR3 length equals 14 residues. V lost 4 bases and J lost 8, with 14 bases in between. Germline V gene sequence: CDR1 MGHRA, CDR2 YSYEKL. CDR3 nucleotide sequence: TGCGCCAGCAGCCCCCGGGGTTACGAGGAAAAACTGTTTTTT. Translated: CASSPRGYEEKLFF.

Ten or more counts support this clone. The chain links TRBV7-3 to TRBJ2-1; 7 bases line up with TRBD2. Unmatched junction bases numbered 7, after V lost 4 bases and J lost 4 bases. Germline values: CDR1 SGHTA, CDR2 FQGTGA. The CDR3 is 15 amino acids. The CDR3 reads CASSSDLAVYNEQFF. The CDR3 DNA follows: TGTGCCAGCAGCTCCGACCTAGCGGTGTACAATGAGCAGTTCTTC.

V usage is TRBV30 and J usage is TRBJ1-2; TRBD1 agrees at 9 bases. CDR3 length: 15 residues. V lost 2 bases to trimming and J lost 8 bases; unmatched junction nucleotides: 12. Germline V CDR1 and CDR2: GTSNPN, SVGIG (reference sequence). The CDR3, as DNA: TGTGCCTGGAGTCCCTCCGGGACAGGGAAGTGGGGCTACACCTTC. This gives the protein CAWSPSGTGKWGYTF.

This chain joins TRBV27 and TRBJ2-4; 7 nucleotides line up with TRBD2. Germline trimming cut 3 bases from V and 3 bases from J; bases unmatched to any gene: 2. The CDR3 consists of 14 residues. CDR1 and CDR2 (germline): MNHEY, SMNVEV (reference sequence). DNA of the CDR3: TGTGCCAGCAGTTTTGCGGGGGTCAAAAACATTCAGTACTTC. Translating it yields CASSFAGVKNIQYF.

V usage is TRBV7-9 and J usage is TRBJ2-3; D perhaps matches TRBD1 (6 bases). The germline V and J ends were trimmed by 0 bases and 3 bases, with 13 bases remaining between them. The germline V gene has CDR1 SEHNR and CDR2 FQNEAQ (reference sequence). This CDR3 contains 16 residues. The CDR3 sequence is CASSLAPQGVTDTQYF. CDR3 in DNA: TGTGCCAGCAGCTTAGCTCCACAGGGAGTAACAGATACGCAGTATTTT.

This clone was seen only a few times. The chain is built from TRBV29-1 and TRBJ2-2; TRBD2 aligns across 14 bases. Germline CDR1 reads SQVTM; CDR2 reads ANQGSEA. This CDR3 has 16 amino acids. Trimming removed 4 bases from V and 4 bases from J; junction bases left unmatched: 5. The CDR3 loop is CSVGGLAGVVTGELFF. Written as DNA, the CDR3 is TGCAGCGTTGGGGGACTAGCGGGAGTAGTCACCGGGGAGCTGTTTTTT.

The V gene is TRBV7-9, the J gene TRBJ2-4; a weak D match, TRBD1 (6 bases). The V and J ends lost 4 bases and 5 bases respectively, with 15 bases between them. Germline CDR1 is SEHNR and CDR2 is FQNEAQ (reference sequence). The CDR3 spans 15 residues. The CDR3 region has the DNA TGTGCCAGCAGCTCCCCGAGCAGGGGTGAAAACATTCAGTACTTC. Translating gives CASSSPSRGENIQYF.

This clone has more than one count but fewer than ten. CDR3 bases: TGTGCCAGCAGCTTAGGGGGGAACCTCCAAGAGACCCAGTACTTC. This encodes CASSLGGNLQETQYF. The chain uses TRBV13 and TRBJ2-5; D gene uncertain. This CDR3 comprises 15 residues. Per germline, CDR1 PRHDT and CDR2 FYEKMQ (reference sequence). V lost 0 bases and J lost 1, with 9 bases in between.